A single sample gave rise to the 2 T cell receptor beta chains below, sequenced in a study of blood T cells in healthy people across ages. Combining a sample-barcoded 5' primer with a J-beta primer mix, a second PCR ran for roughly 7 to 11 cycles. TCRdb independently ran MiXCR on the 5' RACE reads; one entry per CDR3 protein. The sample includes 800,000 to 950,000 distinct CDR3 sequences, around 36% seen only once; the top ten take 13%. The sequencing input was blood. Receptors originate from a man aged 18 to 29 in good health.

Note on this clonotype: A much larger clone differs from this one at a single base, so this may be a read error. CDR3: CASSLFADRGSWGYTF. The DNA for the CDR3 is TGTGCCAGCAGTTTATTTGCGGACAGGGGGTCTTGGGGCTACACCTTC. This chain links TRBV27 with TRBJ1-2; 10 nucleotides line up with TRBD1. Germline CDR1 and CDR2: MNHEY and SMNVEV (reference sequence). CDR3 length: 16 residues. V dropped 1 base and J dropped 8; count of bases not matched to a gene: 10.

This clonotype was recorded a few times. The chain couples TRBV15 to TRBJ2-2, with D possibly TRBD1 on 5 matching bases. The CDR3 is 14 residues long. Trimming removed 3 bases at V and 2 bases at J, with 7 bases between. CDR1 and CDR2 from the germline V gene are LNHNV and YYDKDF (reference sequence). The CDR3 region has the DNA TGTGCCACCAGCAGGACAGTTAACACCGGGGAGCTGTTTTTT. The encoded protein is CATSRTVNTGELFF.